One sample yielded the 21 T cell receptor beta chains listed below, sequenced in a study of blood T cell repertoires in COVID-19. Libraries were prepared by immunoSEQ multiplex PCR; TCRdb keeps only in-frame clonotypes and omits some of them. The sample consists of roughly 330,000 clones, 87% of them appearing once. Material for sequencing was peripheral blood. Source of these receptors: a man in his thirties or forties with COVID-19, enrolled during active disease.

V gene TRBV19 combines with J gene TRBJ1-2; D unresolved. The V gene lost 9 bases and the J gene lost 8 bases, with 19 bases spanning the gap. CDR1 is LNHDA and CDR2 is SQIVND in the germline V gene (reference sequence). This CDR3 spans 13 amino acids. The CDR3 here is CASRSSGSWGYTF. CDR3 coding DNA: TGTGCCAGCCGGAGCTCCGGGTCGTGGGGCTACACCTTC.

J is TRBJ2-3 and V is TRBV5-4; tentatively, D is TRBD1 (5 bases). Germline loops: CDR1 SGHNT, CDR2 YYREEE (reference sequence). Trimming left V 4 bases short and J 0 bases short, with 12 bases between. This CDR3 is built from 15 residues. Here the CDR3 reads CASSLDRDSTDTQYF. In nucleotides, the CDR3 is TGTGCCAGCAGCCTAGACAGAGATAGCACAGATACGCAGTATTTT.

The rearrangement uses TRBV5-1 and TRBJ2-2, with 10 positions matching TRBD2. CDR1 and CDR2 (germline): SGHRS, YFSETQ. The CDR3 runs 16 residues. With V trimmed by 9 bases and J by 3 bases, 11 bases remained unmatched. In nucleotides, the CDR3 is TGCGCCACCGCGGAGCGGGGGGGCGTGTACACCGGGGAGCTGTTTTTT. Its protein is CATAERGGVYTGELFF.

The chain uses TRBV6-2 or TRBV6-3 and TRBJ1-1, with a tentative D call TRBD1 (6 bases). V was pared by 0 bases and J by 1 base, with 12 bases between. CDR1 is MNHEY, CDR2 SVGEGT, per germline. CDR3 size: 16 residues. CDR3 DNA sequence: TGTGCCAGCAGTTACTCAGGGGGGGGCCCGAACACTGAAGCTTTCTTT. Translation: CASSYSGGGPNTEAFF.

This clone was picked up one time. CDR3 sequence (DNA): TGTGCCTGGAGTCCGGGACTATCCAACGGAGATACGCAGTATTTT. Translation gives CAWSPGLSNGDTQYF. The rearrangement uses TRBV30 and TRBJ2-3; 7 bases align to TRBD2. Trimming at V came to 2 bases and at J to 5 bases, leaving 10 bases not matched to a gene. Germline V CDR1 and CDR2: GTSNPN, SVGIG (reference sequence). The CDR3 loop spans 15 amino acids. The full variable domain, with the rest looked up from reference TRBV30 and TRBJ2-3, is SQTIHQWPATLVQPVGSPLSLECTVEGTSNPNLYWYRQAAGRGLQLLFYSVGIGQISSEVPQNLSASRPQDRQFILSSKKLLLSDSGFYLCAWSPGLSNGDTQYFGPGTRLTVL.

The rearrangement uses TRBV29-1 and TRBJ1-4, with TRBD1 identical over 7 bases. With 6 bases clipped from V and 4 bases from J, the junction kept 5 bases outside the gene matches. This CDR3 has 13 amino acids. Germline assignment: CDR1 SQVTM and CDR2 ANQGSEA. The DNA of the CDR3 is TGCAGCGTGATGGGACAGTTTAATGAAAAACTGTTTTTT. The encoded protein is CSVMGQFNEKLFF.

This chain uses TRBV27 with TRBJ2-7; possibly TRBD2 for D (5 bases). CDR1 and CDR2 (germline): MNHEY, SMNVEV (reference sequence). V lost 3 bases and J lost 2, with 11 bases in between. The CDR3 runs 14 residues. The CDR3, as DNA: TGTGCCAGCAGTTTCAGAGACTACACCTACGAGCAGTACTTC. Its protein is CASSFRDYTYEQYF.

The chain employs TRBV7-6 and TRBJ2-5; TRBD2 aligns across 10 bases. The junction had 12 bases not matched to a gene; V was cut back by 0 bases and J by 5 bases. This CDR3 spans 18 amino acids. The germline gives CDR1 SGHVS, CDR2 FNYEAQ. In DNA, the CDR3 is TGTGCCAGCAGCTTAGCGATTGGGCCAGCGGGGGGGCTGGAGACCCAGTACTTC. Residues: CASSLAIGPAGGLETQYF.

This chain uses TRBV5-5 with TRBJ2-5; 8 positions agree with TRBD1. CDR1 SGHKS and CDR2 YYEKEE come from the germline V gene (reference sequence). This CDR3 is 17 amino acids long. J gave up 4 bases and V 3 bases, and 14 bases lay outside the gene matches. CDR3 in amino acids: CASSSTIDRGRRETQYF. CDR3 sequence (DNA): TGTGCCAGCAGCTCAACTATTGACAGGGGACGGAGAGAGACCCAGTACTTC.

V is TRBV28 and J is TRBJ2-7; 8 bases are a match to TRBD2. Germline CDR1 reads MDHEN; CDR2 reads SYDVKM. V lost 8 bases and J lost 5; bases outside the gene matches: 5. CDR3 size: 12 residues. The CDR3 region is CASRGGANEQYF. In nucleotides, the CDR3 is TGTGCCAGCCGGGGGGGTGCGAACGAGCAGTACTTC.

As to this clone: Other nucleotide sequences in the sample specify the same CDR3. The chain has TRBV5-1 and TRBJ1-3; maybe TRBD1 (6 bases). With 4 bases removed from V and 2 bases from J, the gap between germline ends came to 10 bases. Germline V gene data show CDR1 as SGHRS and CDR2 as YFSETQ. CDR3 length: 14 residues. The CDR3 reads CASSPGTTGNTIYF. The DNA for the CDR3 is TGCGCCAGCAGCCCCGGGACAACTGGAAACACCATATATTTT.

The V and J genes are TRBV5-5 and TRBJ2-1; D remains unclear. The germline V gene has CDR1 SGHKS and CDR2 YYEKEE (reference sequence). V shed 1 base and J shed 0 bases, with 8 bases lying between them. CDR3 length: 15 residues. CDR3 sequence: CASSLWWSSYNEQFF. The DNA of the CDR3 is TGTGCCAGCAGCTTGTGGTGGAGCTCCTACAATGAGCAGTTCTTC.

The chain has TRBV5-1 and TRBJ2-5; TRBD1 matches 8 bases. Germline assignment: CDR1 SGHRS and CDR2 YFSETQ. J gave up 3 bases and V 3 bases, and 1 base lay outside the gene matches. The CDR3 is 13 amino acids. This chain's CDR3 is CASSSGQEETQYF. The CDR3 nucleotides read TGCGCCAGCAGCTCGGGACAGGAAGAGACCCAGTACTTC.

This clone was seen a single time. The genes are TRBV5-4 and TRBJ1-6; D is possibly TRBD1 (6 bases). Germline V gene data show CDR1 as SGHNT and CDR2 as YYREEE (reference sequence). Trimming took 2 bases from V and 6 from J, leaving 15 bases between them. The CDR3 loop spans 16 amino acids. The CDR3 sequence is CASSFNRVSGNSPLHF. The CDR3 bases are TGTGCCAGCAGCTTTAACAGGGTATCGGGTAATTCACCCCTCCACTTT.

This chain connects TRBV19 to TRBJ1-2; no definite D call. Trimming removed 5 bases at V and 0 bases at J, with 13 bases between. In germline, CDR1 is LNHDA, CDR2 SQIVND (reference sequence). This CDR3 comprises 15 residues. The chain's CDR3 is CASSASSRANYGYTF. CDR3 nucleotide sequence: TGTGCCAGTAGTGCCTCTTCCCGGGCTAACTATGGCTACACCTTC.

This rearrangement joins TRBV7-3 to TRBJ1-2; D remains ambiguous. Per the germline V gene, CDR1 is SGHTA and CDR2 is FQGTGA. Trimming shortened V by 5 bases and J by 3 bases, and 10 bases separated the two germline ends. The CDR3 contains 13 residues. In DNA, the CDR3 is TGTGCCAGCAGCGAGCCGCCGGACTATGGCTACACCTTC. Translated: CASSEPPDYGYTF.

This rearrangement joins TRBV15 to TRBJ2-5, with 7 positions matching TRBD1. The CDR3 has 17 amino acids. Germline V gene data show CDR1 as LNHNV and CDR2 as YYDKDF (reference sequence). Trimming took 0 bases from V and 4 from J; bases not matched to a gene: 11. CDR3 bases: TGTGCCACCAGCAGAGATACCCTACAGGGGCGATCAGAGACCCAGTACTTC. Translated: CATSRDTLQGRSETQYF. Variable domain in full (rest from reference TRBV15 and TRBJ2-5): DAMVIQNPRYQVTQFGKPVTLSCSQTLNHNVMYWYQQKSSQAPKLLFHYYDKDFNNEADTPDNFQSRRPNTSFCFLDIRSPGLGDTAMYLCATSRDTLQGRSETQYFGPGTRLLVL.

The rearrangement links TRBV7-3 to TRBJ1-2; 9 nucleotides align to TRBD1. The length of the CDR3 is 17 residues. After removal of 0 bases from V and 7 bases from J, the junction contained 12 bases not matched to a gene. The germline CDR1 and CDR2 sequences are SGHTA and FQGTGA. CDR3 loop: CASSLTGTGNNLGGYTF. The CDR3 coding sequence is TGTGCCAGCAGCTTAACAGGGACAGGGAACAACTTGGGTGGCTACACCTTC.

This clone was seen only once. The chain has TRBV7-9 and TRBJ1-5; 12 nucleotides align to TRBD1. Germline trimming cut 4 bases from V and 6 bases from J; bases unmatched to any gene: 7. The CDR3 runs 16 residues. CDR1 is SEHNR and CDR2 is FQNEAQ in the germline V gene (reference sequence). The CDR3 sequence is CASSSVGTGGSQPQHF. CDR3 nucleotide sequence: TGTGCCAGCAGCTCGGTAGGGACAGGGGGCAGTCAGCCCCAGCATTTT.

The CDR3 region has the DNA TGTGCCAGCAGCAATTACGACAGGCAAGAGACCCAGTACTTC. It encodes CASSNYDRQETQYF. The chain employs TRBV5-5 and TRBJ2-5; tentative D call: TRBD1 (6 bases). The length of the CDR3 is 14 residues. V dropped 4 bases and J dropped 2 bases, with 12 bases sitting between them. In germline, CDR1 is SGHKS, CDR2 YYEKEE (reference sequence).

The V and J genes are TRBV23-1 and TRBJ2-7, with 9 bases aligning to TRBD1. TRBV23-1 is designated an ORF whose function remains uncertain. The J segment lost 5 bases and the V segment lost 4 bases, leaving 3 bases of the junction unmatched. The CDR3 is made up of 13 amino acids. The CDR3 DNA is TGCGCCAGCAGTCGGACAGGGGACGACGAGCAGTACTTC. It is translated as CASSRTGDDEQYF.